The 20 T cell receptor beta chains below come from one sample, sequenced in a study of shared clonotypes between healthy human individuals. Clones were read by immunoSEQ multiplex PCR, and TCRdb kept only the in-frame ones, dropping some. Among approximately 2.5 million clones listed, roughly 93% were seen once. Sequencing was done on a sample of naive CD4+ T cells from PBMCs. Noted subset: CD45RA+ positively selected. The receptors here all came from a man aged 18 to 29 in good health. Some clones in this sample may be carry-over from other donors' samples.

V and J are TRBV4-1 and TRBJ1-3; 8 positions match TRBD1. Unmatched junction bases numbered 12, after V lost 0 bases and J lost 11 bases. The CDR3 sequence is 16 residues long. Germline assignment: CDR1 MGHRA and CDR2 YSYEKL. The CDR3 region is CASSQDGTGKIGAIYF. CDR3 coding DNA: TGCGCCAGCAGCCAAGACGGGACAGGCAAGATTGGGGCCATATATTTT.

The chain recombines TRBV4-2 with TRBJ2-7, with 7 bases that match TRBD1. The CDR3 length is 14 residues. CDR1 and CDR2 from the germline V gene are LGHNA and YNFKEQ. The ends lost 3 bases at V and 6 bases at J; junction bases unmatched: 8. CDR3 bases: TGTGCCAGCAGCCAGGGACGCCCAGGGGGCGAGCAGTACTTC. Its protein product is CASSQGRPGGEQYF.

The chain joins TRBV18 to TRBJ1-2; TRBD1 agrees at 7 bases. The CDR3 extends over 17 amino acids. The V gene end was trimmed by 0 bases and the J gene end by 6 bases; junction bases not matched to a gene: 13. From germline, CDR1 is KGHSH and CDR2 LQKENI. The CDR3 loop reads CASSPPDRKEGRDGYTF. The CDR3 DNA reads as TGTGCCAGCTCACCACCGGACAGGAAGGAGGGTCGGGATGGCTACACCTTC.

The gene calls are TRBV18 and TRBJ2-1, with 9 bases matching TRBD2. Germline V gene data show CDR1 as KGHSH and CDR2 as LQKENI. J gave up 5 bases and V 3 bases, and 8 bases lay outside the gene matches. The CDR3 contains 16 residues. The CDR3 is CASSPPGTSTDNEQFF. In nucleotides, the CDR3 is TGTGCCAGCTCACCTCCCGGGACTAGCACCGACAATGAGCAGTTCTTC.

The chain links TRBV28 to TRBJ1-5, with unresolved D. Trimming took 7 bases from V and 4 from J, leaving 11 bases between them. The V gene's germline CDR1 is MDHEN and CDR2 SYDVKM. The CDR3 has 13 amino acids. CDR3 in amino acids: CASIRGINQPQHF. The CDR3 DNA is TGTGCCAGCATTCGGGGAATTAATCAGCCCCAGCATTTT.

This chain connects TRBV18 to TRBJ1-5; a possible D gene is TRBD1 (5 bases). The CDR3 runs to 16 residues. CDR1 and CDR2 from the germline V gene are KGHSH and LQKENI. Trimming removed 3 bases from V and 3 bases from J, with 15 bases in between. This CDR3 reads CASSPLGTGPNQPQHF. As DNA, the CDR3 is TGTGCCAGCTCACCTCTCGGGACTGGTCCCAATCAGCCCCAGCATTTT.

This chain's CDR3 is CATAGRAVNIQYF. CDR3 DNA: TGTGCCACCGCGGGCAGGGCGGTAAACATTCAGTACTTC. V usage is TRBV28 and J usage is TRBJ2-4; D possibly matches TRBD1 or TRBD2 (5 bases each). Trimming took off 10 bases at V and 6 bases at J, with 16 bases between the two ends. Germline V gene data show CDR1 as MDHEN and CDR2 as SYDVKM. The CDR3 runs to 13 residues.

This chain joins TRBV4-1 and TRBJ1-4; 10 positions agree with TRBD1. After removal of 0 bases from V and 6 bases from J, the junction contained 4 bases not matched to a gene. The CDR3 contains 16 residues. Germline V lookup: CDR1 MGHRA, CDR2 YSYEKL. CDR3 protein: CASSQEGTGVYEKLFF. The CDR3 bases are TGCGCCAGCAGCCAAGAGGGGACAGGGGTATATGAAAAACTGTTTTTT.

This clone showed up just once. The chain is built from TRBV15 and TRBJ2-2; D could derive from TRBD1 or TRBD2 (6 bases each). Trimming removed 3 bases at V and 8 bases at J, with 13 bases between. The CDR3 runs to 14 residues. CDR1 is LNHNV, CDR2 YYDKDF, per germline (reference sequence). The CDR3, as DNA: TGTGCCACCAGCAGGTTAGGGGGGTCAGGGGAGCTGTTTTTT. Amino acid sequence: CATSRLGGSGELFF.

V and J are TRBV19 and TRBJ2-7; 13 bases match TRBD2. With 4 bases clipped from V and 8 bases from J, the junction kept 8 bases outside the gene matches. The length of the CDR3 is 15 residues. Per germline, CDR1 LNHDA and CDR2 SQIVND (reference sequence). As DNA, the CDR3 is TGTGCCAGTAGTACGGGACTAGCGGGAAGTACAAAGCAGTACTTC. Its protein product is CASSTGLAGSTKQYF.

This rearrangement joins TRBV18 to TRBJ2-2; D is undetermined. From germline, CDR1 is KGHSH and CDR2 LQKENI. V dropped 2 bases and J dropped 0 bases, with 10 bases sitting between them. The CDR3 runs 16 residues. The CDR3 loop is CASSPLTVTNTGELFF. The CDR3 bases are TGTGCCAGCTCACCATTAACAGTCACGAACACCGGGGAGCTGTTTTTT.

This clone was seen once. The chain carries TRBV7-2 and TRBJ2-3; TRBD2 agrees at 9 bases. Germline assignment: CDR1 SGHTA and CDR2 FQGNSA. J was trimmed by 9 bases and V by 1 base; bases with no gene match: 8. This CDR3 comprises 15 residues. Written as DNA, the CDR3 is TGTGCCAGCAGCTTAGGTTTAGCGGGAGTCCAGACGCAGTATTTT. The encoded protein is CASSLGLAGVQTQYF.

This chain connects TRBV10-3 to TRBJ2-7; possible D gene TRBD2, 5 bases. There are 14 residues in the CDR3. The V and J ends lost 7 bases and 3 bases respectively, with 16 bases between them. The germline V gene encodes CDR1 ENHRY and CDR2 SYGVKD. For the CDR3, the DNA is TGTGCCATCACGAGGGAGCCGTTAAACTACGAGCAGTACTTC. It codes for CAITREPLNYEQYF.

This CDR3 reads CASRGQPYNEQFF. DNA for the CDR3: TGTGCCAGTAGGGGACAGCCCTACAATGAGCAGTTCTTC. J is TRBJ2-1 and V is TRBV19; 7 bases agree with TRBD1. After removal of 6 bases from V and 2 bases from J, the junction contained 1 base not matched to a gene. The germline CDR1 and CDR2 sequences are LNHDA and SQIVND (reference sequence). This CDR3 has 13 residues.

The chain uses TRBV7-9 and TRBJ2-7; 7 nucleotides align to TRBD1. V shed 5 bases and J 1 base; nucleotides not matched to a gene: 5. The germline V gene has CDR1 SEHNR and CDR2 FQNEAQ (reference sequence). There are 14 residues in the CDR3. The DNA for the CDR3 is TGTGCCAGCAGCAAACAGGGGCGGTCCTACGAGCAGTACTTC. Amino acids: CASSKQGRSYEQYF.

This chain uses TRBV5-6 with TRBJ2-4; TRBD1 aligns across 9 bases. Germline CDR1 reads SGHDT; CDR2 reads YYEEEE. This CDR3 contains 14 residues. V trimming: 4 bases; J trimming: 6 bases; junction bases outside the gene matches: 5. The CDR3 reads CASSPPGQGNIQYF. CDR3 coding DNA: TGTGCCAGCAGCCCCCCGGGACAGGGAAACATTCAGTACTTC.

The J gene is TRBJ1-2, the V gene TRBV5-1; 8 bases line up with TRBD1. The CDR3 is made up of 15 amino acids. The junction had 11 bases not matched to a gene; V was cut back by 2 bases and J by 8 bases. In germline, CDR1 is SGHRS, CDR2 YFSETQ. CDR3 protein: CASSFIPRGREGYTF. CDR3 DNA sequence: TGCGCCAGCAGCTTCATCCCCAGGGGGCGGGAAGGCTACACCTTC.

The chain links TRBV19 to TRBJ2-1; D gene uncertain. CDR3 size: 16 residues. Germline V lookup: CDR1 LNHDA, CDR2 SQIVND (reference sequence). The V and J ends lost 6 bases and 2 bases respectively, with 17 bases between them. DNA of the CDR3: TGTGCCAGTAGAGGCCTGGCGGCGACGACCTACAATGAGCAGTTCTTC. Its protein is CASRGLAATTYNEQFF.

The rearrangement uses TRBV30 and TRBJ2-7, with TRBD1 as a possible D gene (6 bases). Per germline, CDR1 GTSNPN and CDR2 SVGIG (reference sequence). Trimming pared 4 bases from V and 5 bases from J, leaving 9 bases between. This CDR3 has 11 residues. The CDR3 DNA reads TGTGCCTGGACAGGGGTAAACGAGCAGTACTTC. It specifies CAWTGVNEQYF. Full variable domain (outside the CDR3, taken from reference TRBV30 and TRBJ2-7): SQTIHQWPATLVQPVGSPLSLECTVEGTSNPNLYWYRQAAGRGLQLLFYSVGIGQISSEVPQNLSASRPQDRQFILSSKKLLLSDSGFYLCAWTGVNEQYFGPGTRLTVT.

The rearrangement joins TRBV7-9 to TRBJ2-6; 7 bases agree with TRBD1. This CDR3 is built from 18 residues. The V segment lost 5 bases and the J segment 3 bases; nucleotides outside the gene matches: 13. The germline CDR1 and CDR2 sequences are SEHNR and FQNEAQ (reference sequence). The CDR3: CASSPLRTGSNGANVLTF. Here the CDR3 DNA reads TGTGCCAGCAGCCCTCTTAGGACAGGTAGTAATGGGGCCAACGTCCTGACTTTC.